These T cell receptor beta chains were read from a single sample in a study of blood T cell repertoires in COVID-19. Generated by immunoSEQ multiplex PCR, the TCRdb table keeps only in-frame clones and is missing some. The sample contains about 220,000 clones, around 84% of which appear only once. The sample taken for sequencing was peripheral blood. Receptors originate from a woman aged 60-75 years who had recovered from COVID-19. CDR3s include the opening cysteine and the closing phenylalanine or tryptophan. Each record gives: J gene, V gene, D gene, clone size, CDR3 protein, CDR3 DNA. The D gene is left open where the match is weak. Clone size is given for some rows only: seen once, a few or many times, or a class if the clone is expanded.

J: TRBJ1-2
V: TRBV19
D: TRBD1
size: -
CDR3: CASSIAVSRTGVRGYTF
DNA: TGTGCCAGTAGTATAGCTGTGTCGCGGACAGGGGTTCGTGGCTACACCTTC

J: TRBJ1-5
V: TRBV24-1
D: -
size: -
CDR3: CAPEGGRSNQPQHF
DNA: TGTGCCCCGGAGGGGGGGAGAAGCAATCAGCCCCAGCATTTT

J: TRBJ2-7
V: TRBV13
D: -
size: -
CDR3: CASSGQYHSYEQYF
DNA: TGTGCCAGCAGCGGCCAATACCACTCCTACGAGCAGTACTTC

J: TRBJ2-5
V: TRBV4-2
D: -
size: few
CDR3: CASSQNTVQETQYF
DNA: TGTGCCAGCAGCCAGAACACCGTCCAAGAGACCCAGTACTTC

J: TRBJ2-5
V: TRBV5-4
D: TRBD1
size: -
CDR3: CASSTVGTGGGETQYF
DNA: TGTGCCAGCAGCACCGTCGGGACAGGGGGAGGAGAGACCCAGTACTTC

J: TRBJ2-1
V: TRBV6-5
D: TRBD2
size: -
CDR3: CASMRGGLYNEQFF
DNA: TGTGCCAGTATGCGGGGGGGCCTTTACAATGAGCAGTTCTTC

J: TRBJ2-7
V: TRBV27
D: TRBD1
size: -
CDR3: CASSWDSSSYEQYF
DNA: TGTGCCAGCAGTTGGGACAGCAGCTCCTACGAGCAGTACTTC

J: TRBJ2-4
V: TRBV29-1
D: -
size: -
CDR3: CSVDTRGNIQYF
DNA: TGCAGCGTTGACACTAGGGGGAACATTCAGTACTTC

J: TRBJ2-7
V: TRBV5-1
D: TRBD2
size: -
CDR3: CASSLAGLGTREQYF
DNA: TGCGCCAGCAGCTTGGCGGGACTAGGGACTAGGGAGCAGTACTTC

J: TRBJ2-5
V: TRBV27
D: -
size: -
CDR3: CASGHHQETQYF
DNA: TGTGCCAGTGGACATCATCAAGAGACCCAGTACTTC

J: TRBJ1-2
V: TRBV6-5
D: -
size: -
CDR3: CASSYPGQPLYGYTF
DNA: TGTGCCAGCAGTTACCCGGGACAACCGCTCTATGGCTACACCTTC

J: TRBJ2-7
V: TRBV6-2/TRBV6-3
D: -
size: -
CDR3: CASSYGGGDPDEQYF
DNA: TGTGCCAGCAGTTACGGGGGGGGCGACCCTGACGAGCAGTACTTC

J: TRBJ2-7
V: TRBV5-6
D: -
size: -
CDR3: CASSQWTDYEQYF
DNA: TGTGCCAGCAGCCAATGGACTGACTACGAGCAGTACTTC

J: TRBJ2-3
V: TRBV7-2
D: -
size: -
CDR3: CASSSRRVRTDTQYF
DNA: TGTGCCAGCAGCTCGCGGAGGGTGAGGACAGATACGCAGTATTTT

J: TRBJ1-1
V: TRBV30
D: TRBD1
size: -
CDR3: CAWDTGVTEAFF
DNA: TGTGCCTGGGATACAGGGGTGACTGAAGCTTTCTTT

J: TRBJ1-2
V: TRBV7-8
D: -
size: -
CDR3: CASSLAGGQTGYTF
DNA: TGTGCCAGCAGCTTAGCAGGAGGGCAGACTGGCTACACCTTC

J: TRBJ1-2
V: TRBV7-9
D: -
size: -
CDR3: CASSYQGSNYGYTF
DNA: TGTGCCAGCAGCTACCAGGGTTCCAACTATGGCTACACCTTC

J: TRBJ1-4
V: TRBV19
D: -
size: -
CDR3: CASSASRGSGEKLFF
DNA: TGTGCCAGTAGTGCCTCCAGGGGCTCGGGGGAAAAACTGTTTTTT

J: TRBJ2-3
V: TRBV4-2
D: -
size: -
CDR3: CASSQASAADTQYF
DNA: TGTGCCAGCAGCCAAGCGAGCGCCGCAGATACGCAGTATTTT